A single T cell receptor (beta chain) is shown here with its context. Its matching antigen is unknown. This record belongs to a study of a mutant IDH1 vaccine in newly diagnosed glioma. Overall study: Vaccinations were initiated 4-6 weeks following radiotherapy alone, or were given together with temozolomide cycles. General study results and limits: Top peripheral T cell clonotype shifts appeared unrelated to pseudoprogression.

Indicated time point: week 11, during vaccination. Each vaccine dose was 300 ug of mutant IDH1 20-mer peptide, with topical imiquimod. Method: immunoSEQ multiplex PCR; TCRdb's copy keeps in-frame clones and lacks some. Of tens of thousands of clones in the sample, approximately 84% were seen once. There are 13 residues in the CDR3. Germline V lookup: CDR1 SNHLY, CDR2 FYNNEI. V was shortened by 7 bases and J by 0 bases, with 9 bases between the two germline ends. This clonotype originated in a woman aged 45-65 years with glioma. Sequencing used PBMCs, obtained from a glioma patient whose treatment included an IDH1 peptide vaccine. The J gene is TRBJ1-1, the V gene TRBV2; D is ambiguous. DNA of the CDR3: TGTGCCAGCACCTCAGAGTTGAACACTGAAGCTTTCTTT. Residues: CASTSELNTEAFF. Looking up the rest from reference TRBV2 and TRBJ1-1 gives the full variable domain: EPEVTQTPSHQVTQMGQEVILRCVPISNHLYFYWYRQILGQKVEFLVSFYNNEISEKSEIFDDQFSVERPDGSNFTLKIRSTKLEDSAMYFCASTSELNTEAFFGQGTRLTVV.